Below, one T cell receptor (beta chain) is given with its context. Trimming cost V 3 bases and J 1 base, with 11 bases left between them. The CDR3 contains 16 residues. CDR1 is SGHDT, CDR2 YYEEEE, per germline. The data were obtained in a study of blood T cell repertoires in COVID-19. Profiling relied on immunoSEQ multiplex PCR, and the TCRdb table lists in-frame clones only, not all of them. Counted here are about 250,000 clones, about 82% occurring once; the ten biggest clones make up more than 4.5%. Sequencing input: peripheral blood. The source is a man aged 45-65 years with active or convalescent COVID-19. The chain carries TRBV5-6 and TRBJ1-6; D unclear. CDR3 in amino acids: CASSSGGVSYNSPLHF. The CDR3 DNA sequence: TGTGCCAGCAGCTCCGGCGGGGTTTCCTATAATTCACCCCTCCACTTT.